This T cell receptor beta chain is drawn from a study of PD-1 blockade in classical Hodgkin lymphoma. Overall study context: Administration of nivolumab to patients was at 3 mg/kg intravenously every 2 weeks.

Study-wide results and limits: CD8+ TCR diversity did not rise significantly by C4D1, unlike CD4+. Newly diagnosed and completely responding patients shared comparable baseline diversity.

Turning to this clone: Its specificity is unknown.

Every patient had relapsed following autologous stem cell transplantation, and cohorts differed in brentuximab vedotin exposure. Libraries were prepared by immunoSEQ multiplex PCR; TCRdb keeps only in-frame clonotypes and omits some of them. The sample gives some 84,000 clones, over 90% of which show up once; approximately 2.6% is in the top ten. The CDR3 length is 14 residues. Germline-derived CDR1 and CDR2 are LNHDA and SQIVND (reference sequence). Losses at the gene ends were 3 bases for V and 4 bases for J; bases not matched to a gene: 5. V and J are TRBV19 and TRBJ1-1; 7 bases align to TRBD1. The sample was peripheral blood mononuclear cells (PBMCs), taken before the second cycle of nivolumab. The sequence came from a human donor with classical Hodgkin lymphoma. CDR3 region: CASSMRDRATEAFF. CDR3 nucleotides: TGTGCCAGTAGTATGCGAGACAGGGCCACTGAAGCTTTCTTT.